This T cell receptor (beta chain) was sequenced in a study of metastatic and nonmetastatic thyroid tumors (dated by TCRdb to 2019 to 2021). Study-wide context: The researchers compared repertoires between peripheral blood samples and tumor or nodule tissue samples from patients with malignant or benign thyroid disease.

Receptor amplification or capture employed PCR. TCRdb lists the instrument as Illumina HiSeq 4000. High-throughput sequencing was used to profile the TCR beta-chain CDR3 region of each patient. Regarding the original processing steps: The researchers built a classifier to tell apart papillary thyroid cancer patients with distant metastasis, based on CDR3 differences among clinicopathological groups. Repertoire diversity was assessed with the Shannon index, and tumor-blood repertoire similarity with the Morisita-Horn index. Through fastp at Q25 and MiXCR, TCRdb rebuilt clones from the public reads, retaining in-frame beta chains. The V and J calls, along with clone size, are taken from TCRdb and not from the paper's own processing. The sample includes under 30,000 clones, with about 16% observed a single time. The ten largest make up approximately 3.6% of the sample. About this clone: Its antigen has not been determined. Base quality data are lacking; no much larger clone is found one base away.

The paper as a whole reports these results and caveats: In both blood and tumor samples, TCR beta diversity was reported to be significantly higher in malignant tumors than in benign nodules.

Measured from the cysteine to the phenylalanine, the CDR3 is 17 residues long. Of the read, only the CDR3 DNA is kept; its 51 bases are in frame from base 1. CDR1 and CDR2 are read off the germline V gene (reference sequence) as SGHAT and FQDESV. The germline ends are 21 bases apart after V is trimmed by 5 bases and J by 5 bases. No patient had received any treatment before thyroid surgery. Patient clinical samples collected from the early 2010s to the late 2010s were retrospectively analysed using T-cell receptor beta sequencing. The rearrangement combines TRBV11-1 with TRBJ2-2; the D element could tentatively be TRBD1 or TRBD2, as 5 bases agree for each. The sequencing input was blood. The sequence was collected from a female donor with papillary thyroid cancer or a benign thyroid nodule (not recorded which). Some clones in this sample may be carry-over from other donors' samples. The CDR3 corresponds to CASSPPPGEKGTGELFF. The bases are TGTGCCAGCAGCCCCCCTCCCGGGGAGAAGGGGACCGGGGAGCTGTTTTTT.